There are a few counts of the clone carrying this T cell receptor beta chain. Template was bulk tumor genomic DNA, about 620 ng per sample. In surgery, several biopsies were collected from each primary tumor at widely spaced sites. Enrolled individuals presented with untreated, newly diagnosed non-small cell lung cancer and received curative surgery. There were 15 donors in total. They were all newly diagnosed non-small cell lung cancer patients undergoing surgery with curative intent. This entry belongs to a study of immune heterogeneity within non-small cell lung tumors. Looking at the study overall: Squamous cell carcinomas accounted for a few of the tumors, non-squamous carcinomas for around 9, and 1 was not otherwise specified.

Multiplex PCR amplified TCR beta CDR3 with 32 V and 13 J primers. TCRdb reprocessed the multiplex PCR reads via MiXCR and lists one record per CDR3 protein. The table includes roughly 8,900 distinct CDR3 sequences, roughly a third detected once. CDR1 and CDR2 from the germline V gene are LGHNA and YNFKEQ. The trim removed 2 bases at V and 5 bases at J, leaving 10 bases unmatched. This CDR3 comprises 16 residues. The rearrangement uses TRBV4-2 and TRBJ2-5, with 8 bases that match TRBD2. The sample taken for sequencing was lung tumor tissue. The sequence came from a man aged 55 to 70 with non-small cell lung cancer. DNA of the CDR3: TGTGCCAGCAGCCAACGTAAGGAGGGCGGGGGGGAGACCCAGTACTTC. It yields the protein CASSQRKEGGGETQYF.